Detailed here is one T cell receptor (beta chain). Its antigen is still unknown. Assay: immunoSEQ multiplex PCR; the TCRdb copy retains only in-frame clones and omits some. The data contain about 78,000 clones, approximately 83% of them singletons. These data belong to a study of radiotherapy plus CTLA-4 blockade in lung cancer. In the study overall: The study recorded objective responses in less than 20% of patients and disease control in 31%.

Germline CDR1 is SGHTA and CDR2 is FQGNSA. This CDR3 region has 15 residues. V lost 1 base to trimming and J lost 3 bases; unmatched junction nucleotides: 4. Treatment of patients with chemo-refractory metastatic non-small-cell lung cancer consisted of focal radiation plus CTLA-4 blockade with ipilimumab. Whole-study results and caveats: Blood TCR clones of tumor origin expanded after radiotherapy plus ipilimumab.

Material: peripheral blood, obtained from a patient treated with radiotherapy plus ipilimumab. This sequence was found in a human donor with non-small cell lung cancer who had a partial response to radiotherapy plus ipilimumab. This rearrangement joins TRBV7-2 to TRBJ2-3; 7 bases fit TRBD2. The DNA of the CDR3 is TGTGCCAGCAGCTTAGTTGGACTAGAGACAGATACGCAGTATTTT. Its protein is CASSLVGLETDTQYF. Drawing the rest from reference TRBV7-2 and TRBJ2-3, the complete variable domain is GAGVSQSPSNKVTEKGKDVELRCDPISGHTALYWYRQSLGQGLEFLIYFQGNSAPDKSGLPSDRFSAERTGGSVSTLTIQRTQQEDSAVYLCASSLVGLETDTQYFGPGTRLTVL.